The next 14 T cell receptor beta chains were all read from a single sample in a study of T cells in Graves' hyperthyroidism and ophthalmopathy. TCR beta CDR3 sequences were amplified from RNA transcripts. The HTBI primer set drove a first-round RT-PCR of the TCR CDR3. TCRdb analysed the multiplex PCR reads with MiXCR anew, one entry per CDR3 protein. The table records roughly 110,000 distinct CDR3 sequences, 15% to 20% of them present only once. Sequenced: blood. The source is a woman in her forties or fifties with Graves' hyperthyroidism.

This clonotype was recorded at least ten times. This chain connects TRBV6-2 or TRBV6-3 to TRBJ2-1; 10 nucleotides agree with TRBD1. The CDR3 covers 15 residues. With 5 bases clipped from V and 7 bases from J, the junction kept 8 bases outside the gene matches. Germline-derived CDR1 and CDR2 are MNHEY and SVGEGT. The DNA of the CDR3 is TGTGCCAGCAGTACTACGGGACAGGGGCTTAATGAGCAGTTCTTC. Protein: CASSTTGQGLNEQFF.

The V call is TRBV2, the J call TRBJ1-5, with 7 positions matching TRBD1. With V trimmed by 6 bases and J by 2 bases, 4 bases remained unmatched. There are 14 residues in the CDR3. The germline gives CDR1 SNHLY, CDR2 FYNNEI. The CDR3 DNA reads as TGTGCCAGCAGGGACAGGTGGGGCAATCAGCCCCAGCATTTT. Protein: CASRDRWGNQPQHF.

This clonotype came up many times. The V and J genes are TRBV28 and TRBJ2-7, with unresolved D. Germline CDR1 MDHEN, CDR2 SYDVKM. V was trimmed by 2 bases and J by 5 bases, leaving 7 bases between them. The CDR3 length is 12 residues. The CDR3, as DNA: TGTGCCAGCAGTTTAATTACAGACGAGCAGTACTTC. Encoded protein: CASSLITDEQYF.

There are a few counts of this clonotype. A much bigger clone sits one base away, suggesting this may be a read error. The gene calls are TRBV3-1 and TRBJ2-1, with D unresolved. Germline CDR1 reads LGHDT; CDR2 reads YNNKEL (reference sequence). V was cut by 4 bases and J by 7 bases, with 11 bases left in between. The CDR3 extends over 13 amino acids. The CDR3 protein is CASSRGPLNEQFF. The CDR3, as DNA: TGTGCCAGCAGCCGAGGCCCTTTGAATGAGCAGTTCTTC.

This clonotype came up many times. The rearrangement links TRBV5-5 to TRBJ2-3; D might be TRBD2 (6 bases). CDR3 size: 14 residues. The germline CDR1 and CDR2 sequences are SGHKS and YYEKEE (reference sequence). The V and J ends lost 6 bases and 2 bases respectively, with 13 bases between them. CDR3: CASTRDFSTDTQYF. The CDR3 region has the DNA TGTGCCAGCACCCGGGACTTTTCCACAGATACGCAGTATTTT.

As to this clonotype: A read error is possible here, since a much larger clone lies one base away. This sequence joins TRBV7-9 and TRBJ2-3; TRBD1 matches 7 bases. In germline, CDR1 is SEHNR, CDR2 FQNEAQ (reference sequence). J lost 5 bases, V lost 4 bases, and 12 bases had no gene match. This CDR3 spans 16 amino acids. The CDR3, as DNA: TGTGCCAGCAGCTCAGGGACAGAACCAGTGGTAGATACGCAGTATTTT. Encoded protein: CASSSGTEPVVDTQYF.

The chain has TRBV28 and TRBJ1-1; D gene uncertain. CDR1 is MDHEN, CDR2 SYDVKM, per germline. This CDR3 contains 15 residues. Trimming shortened V by 7 bases and J by 5 bases, and 20 bases separated the two germline ends. In DNA, the CDR3 is TGTGCCAGCACGGAACGCACAAACGGTGGGACTGAAGCTTTCTTT. This codes for CASTERTNGGTEAFF. Together with reference TRBV28 and TRBJ1-1, the CDR3 gives the full variable domain: DVKVTQSSRYLVKRTGEKVFLECVQDMDHENMFWYRQDPGLGLRLIYFSYDVKMKEKGDIPEGYSVSREKKERFSLILESASTNQTSMYLCASTERTNGGTEAFFGQGTRLTVV.

This clonotype is medium-sized within its sample. The chain recombines TRBV7-6 with TRBJ2-5; tentatively, D is TRBD2 (5 bases). Deletions cut 7 bases from V and 1 base from J, with 16 bases between. Germline-derived CDR1 and CDR2 are SGHVS and FNYEAQ. The CDR3 sequence is 15 residues long. CDR3 coding DNA: TGTGCCAGCAACCCGACGGGAACTTCCCAAGAGACCCAGTACTTC. This codes for CASNPTGTSQETQYF.

Many counts were recorded for this clonotype. This chain uses TRBV2 with TRBJ2-5; D is uncertain. Germline V gene data show CDR1 as SNHLY and CDR2 as FYNNEI. V was trimmed by 3 bases and J by 5 bases, leaving 7 bases between them. CDR3 size: 12 residues. The CDR3 here is CASSDTRETQYF. In nucleotides, the CDR3 is TGTGCCAGCAGTGATACGCGGGAGACCCAGTACTTC. The full variable domain, completed using reference TRBV2 and TRBJ2-5, is EPEVTQTPSHQVTQMGQEVILRCVPISNHLYFYWYRQILGQKVEFLVSFYNNEISEKSEIFDDQFSVERPDGSNFTLKIRSTKLEDSAMYFCASSDTRETQYFGPGTRLLVL.

Comments on this clonotype: An end of the junction differs from the germline gene, which may be a read error. The rearrangement joins TRBV28 to TRBJ2-3; 7 bases agree with TRBD2. The length of the CDR3 is 15 residues. The germline gives CDR1 MDHEN, CDR2 SYDVKM. For the CDR3, the DNA is TGCGCCAGCAGTCCCCCTAGCGGCCTCACAGATACGCAGTATTTT. Protein sequence: CASSPPSGLTDTQYF.

Ten or more counts support this clonotype. V is TRBV5-6 and J is TRBJ1-1, with D maybe TRBD1 (6 bases). Between the trimmed V and J ends, which lost 0 bases and 1 base, there was a span of 13 bases. This CDR3 has 16 residues. Germline V gene data show CDR1 as SGHDT and CDR2 as YYEEEE. The CDR3 DNA is TGTGCCAGCAGCTTGGCTCTGGGGGCGAAGAACACTGAAGCTTTCTTT. This gives the protein CASSLALGAKNTEAFF.

In its sample, this clonotype was seen many times. The V gene is TRBV18, the J gene TRBJ2-3; D call uncertain. This CDR3 spans 13 amino acids. Germline V gives CDR1 KGHSH, CDR2 LQKENI. With 8 bases removed from V and 3 bases from J, the gap between germline ends came to 12 bases. CDR3 coding DNA: TGTGCCAGCCACGACGGAGTAACAGATACGCAGTATTTT. Its protein is CASHDGVTDTQYF. The whole variable domain, remainder taken from reference TRBV18 and TRBJ2-3, is NAGVMQNPRHLVRRRGQEARLRCSPMKGHSHVYWYRQLPEEGLKFMVYLQKENIIDESGMPKERFSAEFPKEGPSILRIQQVVRGDSAAYFCASHDGVTDTQYFGPGTRLTVL.

This clonotype came up many times. The chain carries TRBV28 and TRBJ2-7, with TRBD2 matching 9 bases. V gave up 3 bases and J gave up 5 bases; unmatched junction bases: 8. The CDR3 runs 15 residues. From germline, CDR1 is MDHEN and CDR2 SYDVKM. CDR3 amino acids: CASSFTAGGPDEQYF. The CDR3 DNA reads TGTGCCAGCAGTTTCACGGCGGGAGGGCCAGACGAGCAGTACTTC.

Many counts were recorded for this clonotype. The chain links TRBV27 to TRBJ2-6, with D tentatively TRBD1 (6 bases). Germline assignment: CDR1 MNHEY and CDR2 SMNVEV (reference sequence). V lost 7 bases and J lost 0, with 13 bases in between. There are 16 residues in the CDR3. The CDR3 sequence: CASKTGVHSGANVLTF. The CDR3 nucleotides are TGTGCCAGCAAGACAGGCGTTCACTCTGGGGCCAACGTCCTGACTTTC. The complete variable domain, with remaining parts taken from reference TRBV27 and TRBJ2-6, reads EAQVTQNPRYLITVTGKKLTVTCSQNMNHEYMSWYRQDPGLGLRQIYYSMNVEVTDKGDVPEGYKVSRKEKRNFPLILESPSPNQTSLYFCASKTGVHSGANVLTFGAGSRLTVL.